This entry lists 32 T cell receptor beta chains sequenced from one sample in a study of CXCR3-negative and CXCR3-positive naive CD8 T cells. cDNA libraries for TRB were generated by 5' RACE incorporating UMI labels. TCRdb re-called the 5' RACE reads; one entry per CDR3 protein, DNA not given. In all, the sample yields 45,000 to 60,000 distinct CDR3 sequences. Material for sequencing was naive CXCR3- CD8+ T cells from blood. The subset: CD45RO-CCR7+CD27+CD95- naive CD8+ T cells lacking CXCR3 (TNR3-). These receptors were obtained from a human donor in good health. Some clones in this sample may be carry-over from other donors' samples.

The CDR3 region is CASSQVGDGRNYGYTF. V and J are TRBV3-1 and TRBJ1-2. This CDR3 is 16 amino acids long. Germline V lookup: CDR1 LGHDT, CDR2 YNNKEL (reference sequence).

The chain recombines TRBV29-1 with TRBJ2-1; TCRdb reports TRBD2, a call that lacks DNA to check it against. Germline V gene data show CDR1 as SQVTM and CDR2 as ANQGSEA. The CDR3 contains 16 residues. CDR3 sequence: CSVAGLAAISYNEQFF.

The V and J genes are TRBV28 and TRBJ2-7. CDR1 is MDHEN, CDR2 SYDVKM, per germline. This CDR3 is 15 amino acids long. The CDR3 protein is CASSFSVAGSYEQYF. Together with reference TRBV28 and TRBJ2-7, the CDR3 gives the full variable domain: DVKVTQSSRYLVKRTGEKVFLECVQDMDHENMFWYRQDPGLGLRLIYFSYDVKMKEKGDIPEGYSVSREKKERFSLILESASTNQTSMYLCASSFSVAGSYEQYFGPGTRLTVT.

The rearrangement links TRBV4-3 to TRBJ2-7; TCRdb's assignment of TRBD1 cannot be checked, as there is no DNA. The germline gives CDR1 LGHNA, CDR2 YSLEER. The CDR3 has 16 amino acids. CDR3 region: CASSQDRTGGIYEQYF.

The rearrangement links TRBV4-2 to TRBJ1-1. The CDR3 contains 11 residues. The V gene's germline CDR1 is LGHNA and CDR2 YNFKEQ. CDR3 sequence: CASIQNTEAFF.

The V gene is TRBV28, the J gene TRBJ2-1. The CDR3 runs to 13 residues. Germline values: CDR1 MDHEN, CDR2 SYDVKM. The CDR3 loop reads CASSSFSYNEQFF.

V is TRBV7-9 and J is TRBJ1-1; the D gene TCRdb calls, TRBD1, cannot be checked with no DNA. Germline values: CDR1 SEHNR, CDR2 FQNEAQ (reference sequence). The length of the CDR3 is 14 residues. The CDR3 sequence: CASSPGQGVVEAFF.

The V and J genes are TRBV7-9 and TRBJ2-3; the TCRdb call, TRBD1, lacks DNA for checking. CDR1 is SEHNR and CDR2 is FQNEAQ in the germline V gene (reference sequence). This CDR3 comprises 15 residues. CDR3 amino acids: CASSLAPRAEDTQYF.

The V call is TRBV5-6, the J call TRBJ2-7; TCRdb returns TRBD2, unconfirmable since there is no DNA. Looked up from germline, CDR1 is SGHDT and CDR2 is YYEEEE. The CDR3 loop spans 14 amino acids. CDR3: CASSPWEASDEQYF.

The gene calls are TRBV20-1 and TRBJ2-1; TCRdb names TRBD1, which stays unverified in the absence of DNA. The V gene's germline CDR1 is DFQATT and CDR2 SNEGSKA (reference sequence). The CDR3 extends over 13 amino acids. The CDR3 sequence: CSAIMRGIGEQFF.

This chain uses TRBV4-1 with TRBJ2-7; the D gene TCRdb calls, TRBD2, cannot be checked with no DNA. Germline assignment: CDR1 MGHRA and CDR2 YSYEKL. The CDR3 covers 16 residues. CDR3 loop: CTSSQEGLAGGGEQYF.

V is TRBV7-3 and J is TRBJ2-7; TCRdb picks TRBD1, but there is no DNA to check that call. This CDR3 has 17 residues. Germline V CDR1 and CDR2: SGHTA, FQGTGA. The CDR3 here is CASSLGQGSVSSYEQYF.

This chain links TRBV28 with TRBJ2-3; checking the TCRdb D call of TRBD1 is not possible without DNA. The CDR3 consists of 15 residues. The V gene's germline CDR1 is MDHEN and CDR2 SYDVKM. The CDR3 is CASSLWGLATDTQYF.

The chain carries TRBV29-1 and TRBJ2-1; TCRdb names TRBD2, which stays unverified in the absence of DNA. CDR1 is SQVTM, CDR2 ANQGSEA, per germline. The CDR3 consists of 14 residues. CDR3 in amino acids: CSVNAGRVYNEQFF.

The chain carries TRBV10-3 and TRBJ2-3; no DNA is available, so the TRBD1 call from TCRdb remains unchecked. Germline assignment: CDR1 ENHRY and CDR2 SYGVKD. The CDR3 consists of 16 residues. The CDR3 is CAISETGGGDTDTQYF.

The V gene is TRBV28, the J gene TRBJ2-5. The CDR3 is 14 amino acids. Looked up from germline, CDR1 is MDHEN and CDR2 is SYDVKM. The CDR3 sequence: CASSADLGFETQYF.

V is TRBV9 and J is TRBJ2-7; with no DNA, the TCRdb D assignment of TRBD1 cannot be verified. The length of the CDR3 is 15 residues. Germline V gene data show CDR1 as SGDLS and CDR2 as YYNGEE. This CDR3 is CASSSSPGVSYEQYF.

The chain uses TRBV28 and TRBJ2-2; TCRdb outputs TRBD1, but without DNA this stays unchecked. Germline CDR1 is MDHEN and CDR2 is SYDVKM. The CDR3 consists of 19 residues. The CDR3 is CASSFHQTQGGWDTGELFF.

The genes are TRBV29-1 and TRBJ2-2; the D gene TCRdb calls, TRBD1, cannot be checked with no DNA. This CDR3 spans 16 amino acids. Germline V gives CDR1 SQVTM, CDR2 ANQGSEA. This CDR3 reads CSVYSRTGRSTGELFF.

The rearrangement uses TRBV3-1 and TRBJ2-3; TCRdb picks TRBD2, but there is no DNA to check that call. CDR1 is LGHDT, CDR2 YNNKEL, per germline (reference sequence). This CDR3 contains 17 residues. The CDR3 spells CASSQDPSGGASDTQYF.

The chain uses TRBV20-1 and TRBJ1-1; the D call from TCRdb, TRBD1, cannot be confirmed without DNA. CDR3 length: 12 amino acids. Germline values: CDR1 DFQATT, CDR2 SNEGSKA (reference sequence). This chain's CDR3 is CSARGGDTEAFF.

The genes are TRBV28 and TRBJ1-5; the D gene TCRdb calls, TRBD1, cannot be checked with no DNA. Germline CDR1 and CDR2: MDHEN and SYDVKM. CDR3 length equals 15 residues. CDR3 amino acids: CASSPRTGGFQPQHF.

V gene TRBV29-1 combines with J gene TRBJ2-3; the D gene TCRdb calls, TRBD2, cannot be checked with no DNA. CDR1 is SQVTM, CDR2 ANQGSEA, per germline. The CDR3 extends over 14 amino acids. The CDR3 is CSVDRGVHTDTQYF.

The rearrangement joins TRBV15 to TRBJ1-2; the TCRdb D gene call, TRBD1, has no DNA to confirm it. Germline loops: CDR1 LNHNV, CDR2 YYDKDF (reference sequence). The CDR3 contains 15 residues. CDR3 protein: CATSREQAANYGYTF.

This chain uses TRBV7-2 with TRBJ2-1; the TCRdb D gene call, TRBD2, has no DNA to confirm it. The CDR3 covers 15 residues. Germline CDR1 is SGHTA and CDR2 is FQGNSA. The CDR3 here is CASSLSAGGYNEQFF.

This chain joins TRBV29-1 and TRBJ1-1. The V gene's germline CDR1 is SQVTM and CDR2 ANQGSEA. The CDR3 has 12 residues. This chain's CDR3 is CSVAVGNTEAFF.

J is TRBJ2-1 and V is TRBV5-6; TCRdb's D gene call, TRBD1, goes unchecked for lack of DNA. There are 13 residues in the CDR3. Germline CDR1 and CDR2: SGHDT and YYEEEE. CDR3 sequence reads: CASSNRGGVEQFF.

V gene TRBV6-2 or TRBV6-3 combines with J gene TRBJ1-1. The CDR3 runs to 11 residues. The V gene's germline CDR1 is MNHEY and CDR2 SVGEGT. The CDR3: CASRWDTEAFF.

The J gene is TRBJ2-5, the V gene TRBV12-3 or TRBV12-4; no DNA is available, so the TRBD2 call from TCRdb remains unchecked. This CDR3 spans 15 amino acids. CDR3 loop: CASSGTSGGGETQYF.

This chain uses TRBV7-9 with TRBJ2-2; TCRdb's assignment of TRBD1 cannot be checked, as there is no DNA. Germline V gives CDR1 SEHNR, CDR2 FQNEAQ (reference sequence). The CDR3 is 14 residues long. CDR3 sequence reads: CASSRGQEAGELFF.

This rearrangement joins TRBV5-1 to TRBJ2-2; TCRdb picks TRBD1, but there is no DNA to check that call. The germline V gene has CDR1 SGHRS and CDR2 YFSETQ. CDR3 length equals 17 residues. CDR3 in amino acids: CASAPPPGQGRTGELFF.

This rearrangement joins TRBV29-1 to TRBJ2-1; TCRdb gives TRBD1 as the D gene, but with no DNA this cannot be confirmed. This CDR3 comprises 13 residues. Germline CDR1 and CDR2: SQVTM and ANQGSEA. The CDR3 here is CSVGNGGYGEQFF.